This T cell receptor beta chain was sequenced in a study of cytotoxic CD8 clonotypes in ibrutinib-treated CLL. Overall study: Response samples were taken after a median of about twelve months on treatment, range 6 to 36.

The V gene end was trimmed by 0 bases and the J gene end by 5 bases; junction bases not matched to a gene: 7. This CDR3 region has 17 residues. Germline assignment: CDR1 LGHNA and CDR2 YNFKEQ. With sequencing, the targeted depth ranged from 1 in 200,000 to 1 in 1 million T cells. Measured with immunoSEQ multiplex PCR; TCRdb has only the in-frame clones, and not every one. The top ten hold roughly 20% of the sample, which has around 50,000 clones, around 60% seen once. Turning to this clone: Antigen specificity is unknown.

The study, taken as a whole, reports: Against age-matched healthy donors, baseline clonality ran higher and tracked circulating CD8+ T-cell counts. Public clonotypes, found uncommonly, either contracted or stayed stable on treatment.

This sample comprised PBMCs, obtained after 24 months of ibrutinib treatment. The chain is built from TRBV4-2 and TRBJ2-2; TRBD2 agrees at 9 bases. The sequence derives from a human donor with chronic lymphocytic leukemia. The CDR3, as DNA: TGTGCCAGCAGCCAAGACGTGGGACTAGCAGAAACCGGGGAGCTGTTTTTT. Amino acid sequence: CASSQDVGLAETGELFF.